The 8 T cell receptor beta chains given below trace back to one sample, sequenced in a study of blood T cells in healthy people across ages. A second PCR of about 6 to 11 cycles used a sample-barcoded 5' primer and a J-beta primer mix. TCRdb ran MiXCR on the 5' RACE reads and lists one entry per CDR3 protein. The profile shows around 2 million distinct CDR3 sequences, 35% to 50% of them singletons. Specimen: blood. The receptor set was obtained from a human donor in good health.

The chain couples TRBV15 to TRBJ1-2, with unresolved D. V was cut by 1 base and J by 3 bases, with 9 bases left in between. Per the germline V gene, CDR1 is LNHNV and CDR2 is YYDKDF (reference sequence). The CDR3 is made up of 14 amino acids. CDR3 bases: TGTGCCACCAGCAGAGGTGGGGAGTACTATGGCTACACCTTC. Encoded protein: CATSRGGEYYGYTF.

The chain joins TRBV7-9 to TRBJ1-1; 7 bases align to TRBD1. This CDR3 has 13 amino acids. The trim removed 1 base at V and 9 bases at J, leaving 5 bases unmatched. Looked up from germline, CDR1 is SEHNR and CDR2 is FQNEAQ (reference sequence). CDR3 bases: TGTGCCAGCAGCTTAGAGGGGGCTAGGAAAGCTTTCTTT. It specifies CASSLEGARKAFF.

The V and J genes are TRBV6-5 and TRBJ2-7, with D unresolved. V was clipped by 0 bases and J by 8 bases, with 11 bases between them. The CDR3 runs to 13 residues. The germline V gene encodes CDR1 MNHEY and CDR2 SVGAGI. The CDR3 here is CASSYSDLRKQYF. The DNA for the CDR3 is TGTGCCAGCAGTTACTCGGACCTCCGAAAGCAGTACTTC.

The rearrangement joins TRBV11-1 to TRBJ1-1, with 10 bases identical to TRBD1. CDR1 SGHAT and CDR2 FQDESV come from the germline V gene (reference sequence). Trimming cost V 5 bases and J 4 bases; bases outside gene matches: 4. The CDR3 consists of 14 residues. CDR3 DNA sequence: TGTGCCAGCAGCAGGAGACAGGGGGCCACTGAAGCTTTCTTT. This translates into CASSRRQGATEAFF.

The chain combines TRBV20-1 with TRBJ2-4; D is unclear. This CDR3 comprises 15 residues. V dropped 3 bases and J dropped 0 bases, with 12 bases sitting between them. Germline V gives CDR1 DFQATT, CDR2 SNEGSKA (reference sequence). The CDR3 region is CSASVATLAKNIQYF. CDR3 in DNA: TGCAGTGCTAGTGTCGCTACCTTAGCCAAAAACATTCAGTACTTC.

Concerning this clonotype: This clone may be a read error of a much larger clone one base away. This chain links TRBV7-2 with TRBJ2-1, with D hard to call. This CDR3 is 14 amino acids long. Germline V gives CDR1 SGHTA, CDR2 FQGNSA. This CDR3 reads CSSSLWMNNNEQFF. The CDR3 coding sequence is TGTTCCAGCAGCTTATGGATGAACAACAATGAGCAGTTCTTC.

At least ten counts were recorded for this clonotype. The rearrangement links TRBV7-9 to TRBJ2-1; unclear D gene. This CDR3 has 12 residues. Trimming took 2 bases from V and 8 from J, leaving 7 bases between them. Germline values: CDR1 SEHNR, CDR2 FQNEAQ (reference sequence). This CDR3 reads CASSLPRDEQFF. The CDR3 nucleotides are TGTGCCAGCAGCTTACCCCGAGATGAGCAGTTCTTC.

This clonotype showed up just a few times. The J gene is TRBJ2-3, the V gene TRBV20-1, with D unresolved. CDR3 length: 14 residues. Trimming stripped 3 bases from V and 0 bases from J, with 10 bases between. Germline assignment: CDR1 DFQATT and CDR2 SNEGSKA (reference sequence). Here the CDR3 reads CSASERSSTDTQYF. The CDR3 DNA reads as TGCAGTGCTAGTGAGAGATCTAGCACAGATACGCAGTATTTT.